These T cell receptor beta chains were read from a single sample in a study of PD-1 blockade in classical Hodgkin lymphoma. Repertoires were generated with immunoSEQ multiplex PCR, while TCRdb's copy carries only in-frame clones and drops some. This table holds around 45,000 clones, approximately 64% found once. The source material was peripheral blood mononuclear cells (PBMCs), sampled at baseline. Receptors were obtained from a human donor with classical Hodgkin lymphoma. The CDR3 runs from the conserved cysteine through the conserved F or W. A D gene is named only where the DNA matches it firmly. Clone size is not always given. Where it is, it says once, few, many or a class for expanded clones.

CASSGDRGGSGELFF,TGTGCCAGCAGTGGGGACAGGGGGGGTTCCGGGGAGCTGTTTTTT,.,15,TRBJ2-2,TRBV2,TRBD1
CASSQATSGEGYEQFF,TGTGCCAGCAGCCAAGCGACTAGCGGGGAGGGCTATGAGCAGTTCTTC,.,16,TRBJ2-1,TRBV4-2,TRBD2
CASSSGGWGQGSAGELFF,TGTGCCAGCAGTTCCGGGGGTTGGGGACAGGGTTCGGCCGGGGAGCTGTTTTTT,.,18,TRBJ2-2,TRBV27,TRBD1
CASSRGLAGGMGEQYF,TGTGCCAGCAGTCGGGGACTAGCGGGGGGTATGGGGGAGCAGTACTTC,.,16,TRBJ2-7,TRBV6-6,TRBD2
CAIETPARGIDTGELFF,TGTGCCATCGAAACCCCGGCGCGGGGAATAGACACCGGGGAGCTGTTTTTT,.,17,TRBJ2-2,TRBV28,.
CASRSKARVKDTEAFF,TGTGCCAGCAGATCAAAGGCTCGAGTCAAGGACACTGAAGCTTTCTTT,.,16,TRBJ1-1,TRBV7-9,.
CASSRLKGFGYNEQFF,TGTGCCAGTAGTCGCCTTAAGGGCTTTGGGTACAATGAGCAGTTCTTC,.,16,TRBJ2-1,TRBV19,.
CSVGGGPYEQYF,TGCAGCGTTGGAGGGGGCCCATACGAGCAGTACTTC,.,12,TRBJ2-7,TRBV29-1,TRBD1
CASSGNNEQFF,TGTGCCAGCAGCGGAAACAATGAGCAGTTCTTC,.,11,TRBJ2-1,TRBV28,.
CASSLGIQSNEQFF,TGTGCCAGTAGTTTGGGTATACAGAGCAATGAGCAGTTCTTC,.,14,TRBJ2-1,TRBV19,.
CASSQVGNLPQHF,TGTGCCAGCAGTCAGGTGGGGAATCTGCCCCAGCATTTT,few,13,TRBJ1-5,TRBV5-6,.
CASSYGTSGGVTSTDTQYF,TGTGCCAGCAGCTATGGGACTAGCGGGGGGGTAACCTCCACAGATACGCAGTATTTT,.,19,TRBJ2-3,TRBV9,TRBD2
CASSPGVTGNTIYF,TGCGCCAGCAGCCCCGGGGTGACTGGAAACACCATATATTTT,.,14,TRBJ1-3,TRBV4-3,.
CASSQDRNTIYF,TGTGCCAGCAGTCAGGATCGAAACACCATATATTTT,.,12,TRBJ1-3,TRBV6-5,.
CSVEGDSPNTEAFF,TGCAGCGTTGAAGGGGACAGTCCGAACACTGAAGCTTTCTTT,.,14,TRBJ1-1,TRBV29-1,TRBD1
CASSGSTGGLNEQFF,TGTGCCAGCAGTGGATCGACAGGGGGCCTCAATGAGCAGTTCTTC,.,15,TRBJ2-1,TRBV6-5,TRBD1
CASRGPSDEQYF,TGTGCCAGCAGAGGACCTTCAGATGAGCAGTATTTT,once,12,TRBJ2-3,TRBV28,.
CASSLTGMGYNEQFF,TGTGCCAGCAGTTTGACGGGGATGGGCTACAATGAGCAGTTCTTC,.,15,TRBJ2-1,TRBV27,.